A single sample gave rise to the 2 T cell receptor beta chains below, sequenced in a study of T cell responses to AZD1222 COVID-19 vaccine (dated by TCRdb to the early 2020s). What this sample's time point label stands for: baseline before first vaccination. The library was made by the immunoSEQ multiplex PCR assay. The table was pulled from immuneACCESS by TCRdb, which kept in-frame rearrangements only. Such tables lose some clones; where checked, under half of the loss comes from unresolved V genes, and the rest has no known cause. The sample yields about 180,000 clones; 88% were counted once. Clones ranked in the top ten supply about 8% of the sample. Sequencing was performed on peripheral blood, taken on day 0 of AZD1222 vaccination. All receptors derive from an adult in good health.

The J gene is TRBJ2-3, the V gene TRBV5-1; D might be TRBD1 or TRBD2, each matching 5 bases. V shed 4 bases and J shed 0 bases, with 12 bases lying between them. The germline gives CDR1 SGHRS, CDR2 YFSETQ. This CDR3 spans 15 amino acids. CDR3 in DNA: TGCGCCAGCAGCCCAGGGACCCAAAGCACAGATACGCAGTATTTT. Translating it yields CASSPGTQSTDTQYF.

CDR3 nucleotide sequence: TGTGCCAGCAGCTTCGGAGGGAACACCGGGGAGCTGTTTTTT. It yields the protein CASSFGGNTGELFF. The chain employs TRBV5-5 and TRBJ2-2, with a possible D match to TRBD2 (5 bases). The length of the CDR3 is 14 residues. The germline V gene encodes CDR1 SGHKS and CDR2 YYEKEE (reference sequence). V dropped 2 bases and J dropped 1 base, with 6 bases sitting between them.